The sample holds many counts of the clone carrying this TCR beta chain. Its antigen is still unknown. This specimen belongs to a study of T cells in Graves' hyperthyroidism and ophthalmopathy. The V end lost 0 bases, the J end lost 1 base, and 10 bases lay between the germline ends. The CDR3 has 15 amino acids. The germline V gene encodes CDR1 MGHRA and CDR2 YSYEKL. Every diagnosis used clinical symptoms, serum thyroxine and TRAb, thyroid ultrasound and orbital computed tomography. General study results and limits: Most thyroid clonotypes expanded above 0.001 appeared in blood too. A model built on 13 V-J features separated ophthalmopathy from stable hyperthyroidism.

From RNA transcripts, TCR beta CDR3 regions were amplified. The HTBI primer set served for first-round RT-PCR of the TCR CDR3. MiXCR, run by TCRdb on the multiplex PCR reads, gives a single entry per CDR3 protein. The sample has about 300,000 distinct CDR3 sequences; approximately 19% are singletons. The sample comprised blood. This TCR came from a man aged 50-60 years with Graves' ophthalmopathy. V is TRBV4-1 and J is TRBJ2-7; no definite D call. DNA of the CDR3: TGCGCCAGCAGCCAAGATTGGGCGAGGTCCTACGAGCAGTACTTC. Translated, it gives CASSQDWARSYEQYF.